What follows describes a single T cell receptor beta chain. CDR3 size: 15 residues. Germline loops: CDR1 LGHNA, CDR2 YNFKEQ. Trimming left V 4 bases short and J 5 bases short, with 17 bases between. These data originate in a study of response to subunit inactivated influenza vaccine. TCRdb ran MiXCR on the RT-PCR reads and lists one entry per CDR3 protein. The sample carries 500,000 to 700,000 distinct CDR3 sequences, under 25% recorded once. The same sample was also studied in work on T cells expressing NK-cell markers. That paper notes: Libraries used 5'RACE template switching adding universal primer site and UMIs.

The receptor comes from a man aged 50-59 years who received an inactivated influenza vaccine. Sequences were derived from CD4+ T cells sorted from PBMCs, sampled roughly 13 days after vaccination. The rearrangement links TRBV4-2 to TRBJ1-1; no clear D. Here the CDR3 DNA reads TGTGCCAGCAGCCCGGATAAGGGAGGTCGGACTGAAGCTTTCTTT. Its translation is CASSPDKGGRTEAFF.